The entry below describes one TCR beta chain. The entry originates in a study of cytomegalovirus exposure and HLA in healthy donors. Amplification used 60 Vbeta primers and 13 Jbeta primers. TCRdb's table, derived via immunoSEQ multiplex PCR, lists solely in-frame clones and lacks some. The table records 90,000 to 120,000 clones, around three quarters of them present only once. The TCR sequence derives from a man under 40 in good health and CMV-seronegative. The sequenced sample consisted of PBMCs.

CDR3 sequence (DNA): TGTGCTAGTGGTTTGCTGTCTAGCGGGAGTCCCGGGGAGCTGTTTTTT. Residues: CASGLLSSGSPGELFF. The gene calls are TRBV12-5 and TRBJ2-2, with 10 bases lining up with TRBD2. This CDR3 spans 16 amino acids. V was clipped by 2 bases and J by 6 bases; unmatched bases: 6. Germline lookup yields CDR1 LGHNT and CDR2 FRNRAP.